Below are 13 T cell receptor beta chains sequenced from a single sample in a study of patients and donors after allogeneic stem cell transplantation. TCRdb itself ran the RT-PCR reads through MiXCR, one entry per CDR3 protein. The sample holds 800,000 to 1,000,000 distinct CDR3 sequences, around 17% seen once. Material: blood, either unsorted or a sorted T cell fraction (not recorded which). The receptors stem from a human donor who was either an allogeneic HSCT recipient or a stem cell or donor lymphocyte infusion donor (not recorded which). It is not recorded whose cells these are; they may come from a transplant donor.

V is TRBV20-1 and J is TRBJ1-2; 7 nucleotides agree with TRBD1. The CDR3 length is 14 residues. Germline V gene sequence: CDR1 DFQATT, CDR2 SNEGSKA (reference sequence). V lost 4 bases, J lost 6 bases, and 11 bases stayed unmatched. DNA of the CDR3: TGCAGTGCTACCCGCAGGGGGGTGAGAAATGGCTACACCTTC. Translation: CSATRRGVRNGYTF.

The chain carries TRBV2 and TRBJ1-5; D is uncertain. V was clipped by 2 bases and J by 0 bases, with 5 bases between them. The CDR3 runs to 14 residues. Germline CDR1 reads SNHLY; CDR2 reads FYNNEI. The DNA for the CDR3 is TGTGCCAGCAGTGAATGGTATAGCAATCAGCCCCAGCATTTT. Its translation is CASSEWYSNQPQHF.

This clonotype was counted ten times or more. The V call is TRBV12-3 or TRBV12-4, the J call TRBJ2-7; TRBD2 matches 9 bases. V trimming: 6 bases; J trimming: 7 bases; junction bases outside the gene matches: 10. This CDR3 contains 14 residues. CDR3 sequence: CASRFSGSREEQYF. In DNA, the CDR3 is TGTGCCAGCAGATTTAGCGGGAGCAGAGAGGAGCAGTACTTC.

This clonotype was detected only a few times. The genes are TRBV4-2 and TRBJ2-2; D might be TRBD1 (5 bases). V lost 1 base and J lost 8, with 14 bases in between. CDR3 length: 15 residues. Per the germline V gene, CDR1 is LGHNA and CDR2 is YNFKEQ. CDR3 protein: CASSQAIREAGELFF. The CDR3 DNA reads as TGTGCCAGCAGCCAAGCGATCAGGGAAGCGGGGGAGCTGTTTTTT.

The gene calls are TRBV5-1 and TRBJ2-1; 9 bases align to TRBD2. The CDR3 is 15 amino acids. Germline V CDR1 and CDR2: SGHRS, YFSETQ. J lost 9 bases, V lost 4 bases, and 11 bases had no gene match. CDR3 region: CASSPEGGRVGEQFF. Here the CDR3 DNA reads TGCGCCAGCAGCCCGGAGGGCGGGAGGGTTGGTGAGCAGTTCTTC.

This rearrangement joins TRBV12-3 or TRBV12-4 to TRBJ2-5, with D possibly matching TRBD1 (5 bases). V was pared by 5 bases and J by 5 bases, with 15 bases between. The CDR3 is 14 amino acids. DNA for the CDR3: TGTGCCAGCAGTCCGGGCAGGGTACGGGAGACCCAGTACTTC. This translates into CASSPGRVRETQYF.

Only a few counts were recorded for this clonotype. The chain joins TRBV5-6 to TRBJ1-1; weak D call: TRBD1 (5 bases). Germline-derived CDR1 and CDR2 are SGHDT and YYEEEE. This CDR3 comprises 14 residues. Trimming left V 3 bases short and J 1 base short, with 10 bases between. The CDR3 DNA reads as TGTGCCAGCAGCTCCGGACACCCGAACACTGAAGCTTTCTTT. It specifies CASSSGHPNTEAFF.

The V and J genes are TRBV24-1 and TRBJ2-7; D possibly corresponds to TRBD1 (5 bases). The germline CDR1 and CDR2 sequences are KGHDR and SFDVKD. The CDR3 sequence is 12 residues long. V lost 6 bases to trimming and J lost 6 bases, with 11 bases between them. The CDR3 coding sequence is TGTGCCACCAGTCCAGGGCCCGGCGAGCAGTACTTC. Protein product: CATSPGPGEQYF.

This clonotype has more than one count but fewer than ten. The chain has TRBV29-1 and TRBJ2-1; no definite D call. The ends were cut back, 8 bases at V and 6 bases at J, with 11 bases in the middle. This CDR3 has 11 residues. CDR1 is SQVTM, CDR2 ANQGSEA, per germline. The CDR3 DNA sequence: TGCAGCTCGGAGACTGGCAATGAGCAGTTCTTC. Translated: CSSETGNEQFF.

In this sample, this clonotype turned up many times. The chain recombines TRBV4-3 with TRBJ1-3, with 10 bases fitting TRBD1. The CDR3 is made up of 17 amino acids. V shed 4 bases, J shed 0 bases, and the junction held 6 bases outside the gene matches. The germline V gene encodes CDR1 LGHNA and CDR2 YSLEER. Here the CDR3 DNA reads TGCGCCAGCAGCCTCCGGACAGGGGGGAGCTCTGGAAACACCATATATTTT. As protein: CASSLRTGGSSGNTIYF.

The rearrangement uses TRBV2 and TRBJ1-1; a weak D match, TRBD1 (5 bases). Germline CDR1 is SNHLY and CDR2 is FYNNEI. V lost 3 bases and J lost 1, with 9 bases in between. The CDR3 sequence is 14 residues long. The DNA of the CDR3 is TGTGCCAGCAGTGAGCCTGGGACGAACACTGAAGCTTTCTTT. Translating gives CASSEPGTNTEAFF. Full variable domain (rest looked up from reference TRBV2 and TRBJ1-1): EPEVTQTPSHQVTQMGQEVILRCVPISNHLYFYWYRQILGQKVEFLVSFYNNEISEKSEIFDDQFSVERPDGSNFTLKIRSTKLEDSAMYFCASSEPGTNTEAFFGQGTRLTVV.

V and J are TRBV3-1 and TRBJ1-5; D is unresolved. Trimming took 2 bases from V and 5 from J, leaving 16 bases between them. From germline, CDR1 is LGHDT and CDR2 YNNKEL (reference sequence). The CDR3 spans 16 residues. The CDR3 protein is CASSQQKGLVDQPQHF. In DNA form, the CDR3 reads TGTGCCAGCAGCCAACAAAAAGGTTTAGTGGATCAGCCCCAGCATTTT. Variable domain in full (rest from reference TRBV3-1 and TRBJ1-5): DTAVSQTPKYLVTQMGNDKSIKCEQNLGHDTMYWYKQDSKKFLKIMFSYNNKELIINETVPNRFSPKSPDKAHLNLHINSLELGDSAVYFCASSQQKGLVDQPQHFGDGTRLSIL.

This clonotype showed up just once. The J gene is TRBJ1-6, the V gene TRBV9; the D gene is possibly TRBD1 (6 bases). Deletions cut 0 bases from V and 9 bases from J, with 16 bases between. The CDR3 is made up of 16 amino acids. Germline V CDR1 and CDR2: SGDLS, YYNGEE. CDR3 sequence reads: CASSVAPGAKGSPLHF. DNA for the CDR3: TGTGCCAGCAGCGTAGCTCCAGGGGCGAAAGGTTCACCCCTCCACTTT.